In this sample, the clone carrying this TCR beta chain turned up a few times. The data belong to a study of T cell changes during pregnancy in multiple sclerosis. Germline CDR1 reads MNHNS; CDR2 reads SASEGT. V shed 7 bases, J shed 5 bases, and the junction held 2 bases outside the gene matches. The CDR3 sequence is 13 residues long. The table came from immunoSEQ multiplex PCR; TCRdb's copy has only in-frame clones and leaves some out. Of 48,000 or so clones in the sample, 88% were seen once. The TCR comes from a female donor with multiple sclerosis, enrolled in a pregnancy study. This chain links TRBV6-1 with TRBJ1-5; TRBD1 aligns across 10 bases. The specimen comprised CD4+ T cells from peripheral blood mononuclear cells, sampled in the second trimester of pregnancy. The CDR3 here is CASMGTGDQPQHF. In nucleotides, the CDR3 is TGTGCCAGCATGGGGACAGGGGATCAGCCCCAGCATTTT.